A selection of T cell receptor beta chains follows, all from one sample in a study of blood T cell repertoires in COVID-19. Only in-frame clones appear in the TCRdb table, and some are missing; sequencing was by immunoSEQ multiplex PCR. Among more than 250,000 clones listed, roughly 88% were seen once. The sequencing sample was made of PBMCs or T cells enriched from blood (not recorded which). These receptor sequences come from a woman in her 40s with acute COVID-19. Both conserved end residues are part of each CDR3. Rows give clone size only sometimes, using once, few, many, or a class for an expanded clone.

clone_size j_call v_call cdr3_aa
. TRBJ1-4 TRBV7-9 CASSRTDRERGKLFF
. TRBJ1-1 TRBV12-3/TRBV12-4 CASSLGVNEAFF
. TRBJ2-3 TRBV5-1 CASSLFPGTSGSFTDTQYF
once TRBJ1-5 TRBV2 CASSDGQGGNQPQHF
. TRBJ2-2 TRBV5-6 CASSFLSGGMRPGELFF
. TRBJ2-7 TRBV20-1 CSAVRDYEQYF
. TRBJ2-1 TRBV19 CASTLGRGGTNWFF
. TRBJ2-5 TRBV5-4 CASSPGLQETQYF
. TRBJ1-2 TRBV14 CASSQDPRQSLSDTF
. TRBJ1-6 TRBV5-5 CASSLELPDRSPLHF
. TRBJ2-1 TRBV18 CASSPGQGYNEQFF
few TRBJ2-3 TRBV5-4 CATKKTSGSADTQYF
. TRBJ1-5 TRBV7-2 CASSFRGGQEQPQHF
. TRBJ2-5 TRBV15 CATSRDRLQETQYF
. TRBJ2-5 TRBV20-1 CSAGETETQYF
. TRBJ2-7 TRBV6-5 CASSPFRGLGYEQYF
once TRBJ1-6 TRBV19 CAGGVQGAFFSPLHF
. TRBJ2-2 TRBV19 CASSIDGRVPGELFF
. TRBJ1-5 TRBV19 CASRGDGGGNQPQHF
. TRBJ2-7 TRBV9 CASSVDGRGSSFGEQYF
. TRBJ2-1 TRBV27 CASSSGSYNEQFF
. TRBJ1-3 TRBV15 CATSRATGTGNTIYF
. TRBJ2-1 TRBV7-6 CASSLRVAGGTEQFF
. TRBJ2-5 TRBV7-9 CASSLTEVGGETQYF
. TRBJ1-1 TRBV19 CASSPGQGAPEAFF
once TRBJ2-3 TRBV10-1 CASSEPSGGGTDTQYF
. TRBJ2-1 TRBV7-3 CASSVTSGVGSEQFF
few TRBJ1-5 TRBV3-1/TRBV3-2 CASSQGTGVQRQPQHF
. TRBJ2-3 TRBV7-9 CASSPTDTQYF
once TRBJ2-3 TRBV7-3 CASSLGASGDTDTQYF
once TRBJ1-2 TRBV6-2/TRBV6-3 CASSRHPNIWTPQRGYGYTF
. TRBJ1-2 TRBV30 CAWRVVRGNYGYTF
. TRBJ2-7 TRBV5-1 CASSLKLAGEEQYF
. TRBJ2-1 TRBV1 CTSSHCERLAANNEQFF
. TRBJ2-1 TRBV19 CASRDSASYNEQFF
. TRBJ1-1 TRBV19 CASSPFGEGTEAFF
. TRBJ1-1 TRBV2 CASLRQVRVELNTEAFF
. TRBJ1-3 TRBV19 CASSEYGSGNTIYF
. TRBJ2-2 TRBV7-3 CASRDRGDSGELFF
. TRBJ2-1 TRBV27 CASTKTSVGLAGAWDNEQFF
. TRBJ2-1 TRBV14 CASSQVEGTGGKLARSLNEQFF
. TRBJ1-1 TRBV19 CASTRMGNTEAFF
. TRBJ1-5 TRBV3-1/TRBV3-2 CASSQEVRQPQHF
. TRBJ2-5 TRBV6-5 CATSTRVRETQYF
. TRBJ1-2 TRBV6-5 CASSNYQGPNYGYTF
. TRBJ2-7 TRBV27 CASSLSRDRTYEQYF
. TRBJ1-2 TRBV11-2 CASSLYPGANYGYTF
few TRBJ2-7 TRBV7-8 CASSPGSDEQYF
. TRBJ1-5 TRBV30 CAWSRGSDQPQHF
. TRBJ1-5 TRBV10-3 CAISAGGFNQPQHF
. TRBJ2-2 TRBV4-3 CASSQVSSSGDTGELFF
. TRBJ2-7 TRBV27 CASSLTAGGHEQYF
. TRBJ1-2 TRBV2 CASSPGTGYGYTF
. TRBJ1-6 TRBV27 CASSIVNSPLHF
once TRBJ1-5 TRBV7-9 CASSLDGLYSNQPQHF
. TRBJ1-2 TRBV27 CASSPAGQGEGYTF
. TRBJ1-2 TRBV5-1 CASSLAGSNYGYTF
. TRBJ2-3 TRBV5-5 CASSLRLESTDTQYF
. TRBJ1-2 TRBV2 CASTKEGSPTYGYTF
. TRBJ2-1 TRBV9 CASSPQSQSRGHNEQFF